A single sample gave rise to the 3 T cell receptor beta chains below, sequenced in a study of cytotoxic CD8 clonotypes in ibrutinib-treated CLL. Profiling relied on immunoSEQ multiplex PCR, and the TCRdb table lists in-frame clones only, not all of them. The sample records tens of thousands of clones, about 63% being singletons. The sequencing used PBMCs, collected after 12 months of ibrutinib treatment. These TCRs come from a human donor with chronic lymphocytic leukemia.

The chain carries TRBV28 and TRBJ1-4; no reliable D call. Germline CDR1 and CDR2: MDHEN and SYDVKM. Trimming pared 5 bases from V and 8 bases from J, leaving 15 bases between. This CDR3 has 14 residues. The CDR3 nucleotides read TGTGCCAGCAGTCCCCCGGGTTATGGGGAAAAACTGTTTTTT. This codes for CASSPPGYGEKLFF.

The CDR3 sequence: CASSPGFHADTQYF. In DNA, the CDR3 is TGTGCCAGCAGCCCGGGTTTTCATGCAGATACGCAGTATTTT. The genes are TRBV7-9 and TRBJ2-3; D unclear. The CDR3 is made up of 14 amino acids. The germline V gene has CDR1 SEHNR and CDR2 FQNEAQ (reference sequence). Trimming took off 5 bases at V and 4 bases at J, with 13 bases between the two ends.

For the CDR3, the DNA is TGTGCCAGTAGTATAGGTGGTCCGACCACTGAAGCTTTCTTT. This translates into CASSIGGPTTEAFF. This rearrangement joins TRBV19 to TRBJ1-1; D call uncertain. The CDR3 loop spans 14 amino acids. Trimming left V 1 base short and J 4 bases short, with 10 bases between. CDR1 and CDR2 (germline): LNHDA, SQIVND (reference sequence).